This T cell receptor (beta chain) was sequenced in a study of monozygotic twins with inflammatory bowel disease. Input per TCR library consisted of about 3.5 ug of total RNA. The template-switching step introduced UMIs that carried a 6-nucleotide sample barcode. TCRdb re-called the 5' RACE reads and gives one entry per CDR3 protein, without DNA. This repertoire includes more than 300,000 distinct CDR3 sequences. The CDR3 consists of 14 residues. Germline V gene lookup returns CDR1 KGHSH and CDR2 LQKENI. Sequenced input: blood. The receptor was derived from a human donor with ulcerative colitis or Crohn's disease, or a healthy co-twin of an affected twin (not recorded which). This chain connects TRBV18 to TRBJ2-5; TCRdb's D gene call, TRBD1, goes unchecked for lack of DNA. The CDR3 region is CASSFDRAQETQYF. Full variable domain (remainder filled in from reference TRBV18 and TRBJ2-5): NAGVMQNPRHLVRRRGQEARLRCSPMKGHSHVYWYRQLPEEGLKFMVYLQKENIIDESGMPKERFSAEFPKEGPSILRIQQVVRGDSAAYFCASSFDRAQETQYFGPGTRLLVL.